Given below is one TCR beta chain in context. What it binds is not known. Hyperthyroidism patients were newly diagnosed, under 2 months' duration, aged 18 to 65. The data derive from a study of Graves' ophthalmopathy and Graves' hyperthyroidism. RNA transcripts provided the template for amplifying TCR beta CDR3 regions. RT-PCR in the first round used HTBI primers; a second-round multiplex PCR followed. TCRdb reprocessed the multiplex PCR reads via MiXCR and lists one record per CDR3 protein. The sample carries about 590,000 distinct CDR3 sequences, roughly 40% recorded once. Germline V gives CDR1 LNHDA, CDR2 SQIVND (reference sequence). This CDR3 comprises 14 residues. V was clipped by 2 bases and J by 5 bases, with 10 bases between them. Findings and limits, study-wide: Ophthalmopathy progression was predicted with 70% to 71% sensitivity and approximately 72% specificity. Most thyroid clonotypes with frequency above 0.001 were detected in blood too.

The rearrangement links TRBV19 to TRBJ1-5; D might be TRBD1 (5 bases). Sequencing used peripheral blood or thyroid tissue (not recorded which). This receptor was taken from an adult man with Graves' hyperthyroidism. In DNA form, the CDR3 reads TGTGCCAGTAGTATATGGGGGACGGATCAGCCCCAGCATTTT. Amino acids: CASSIWGTDQPQHF.